This T cell receptor (beta chain) was identified in a study of memory CD8 T cells in hepatitis C reinfection. Overall study: A positive HCV RNA test after two negatives ≥60 days apart defined reinfection. Late/post reinfection sampling occurred 12 to 24 weeks after detected reinfection.

Sequenced by immunoSEQ multiplex PCR; TCRdb stores in-frame clones only, minus some. The sample records a few thousand clones, roughly 87% being singletons. Time point specified: late/post reinfection, 12 to 24 weeks after detection. No in vitro expansion preceded TCR sequencing of the sorted cells. Total naive CD8 T cells were sorted as viable CD3+ CD8+ CD45RO- cells from a couple of donors. Study findings and constraints: Conclusions on public clonotypes and secondary clearance were not definitive with about 5 donors.

The CDR3 is 17 residues long. V lost 0 bases, J lost 7 bases, and 11 bases stayed unmatched. Germline CDR1 LGHNA, CDR2 YNFKEQ. Points on this clone: Its antigen is not identified.

The sample taken for sequencing was naive CD8+ T cells sorted from blood. The clonotype comes from a man between 50 and 59 years old with hepatitis C virus infection. The chain recombines TRBV4-2 with TRBJ2-2, with TRBD2 matching over 7 bases. The chain's CDR3 is CASSQENQRDYNGELFF. The CDR3 DNA follows: TGTGCCAGCAGCCAAGAAAACCAGCGGGATTACAACGGGGAGCTGTTTTTT.